A single sample is the source of the 18 T cell receptor beta chains below, sequenced in a study of lymphopenia after photon versus proton radiotherapy. Method: immunoSEQ multiplex PCR; TCRdb's copy keeps in-frame clones and lacks some. This table has 25,000 to 30,000 clones, over 80% appearing once. The sequencing used peripheral blood, collected from a patient treated with photon-based radiotherapy. These receptors were collected from a woman aged 50 to 65 with pancreatic cancer.

The chain is built from TRBV7-6 and TRBJ1-2; D not resolved. Germline V gene data show CDR1 as SGHVS and CDR2 as FNYEAQ. This CDR3 has 16 residues. V was trimmed by 2 bases and J by 3 bases, leaving 16 bases between them. The CDR3 sequence: CASSLCLDPRYYGYTF. DNA of the CDR3: TGTGCCAGCAGCTTATGTCTGGACCCTCGGTACTATGGCTACACCTTC.

This chain links TRBV27 with TRBJ2-7, with D hard to call. Deletions cut 0 bases from V and 3 bases from J, with 12 bases between. In germline, CDR1 is MNHEY, CDR2 SMNVEV (reference sequence). This CDR3 contains 15 residues. The CDR3 protein is CASSLSPSPDYEQYF. The DNA of the CDR3 is TGTGCCAGCAGTTTATCGCCATCACCTGACTACGAGCAGTACTTC.

The rearrangement joins TRBV5-5 to TRBJ2-7; 7 nucleotides match TRBD1. In germline, CDR1 is SGHKS, CDR2 YYEKEE (reference sequence). With 3 bases clipped from V and 4 bases from J, the junction kept 4 bases outside the gene matches. CDR3 length: 13 residues. The CDR3 bases are TGTGCCAGCAGCTGGGGACAGACGTACGAGCAGTACTTC. Its protein product is CASSWGQTYEQYF.

This chain links TRBV25-1 with TRBJ1-1, with 8 bases lining up with TRBD1. From germline, CDR1 is MGHDK and CDR2 SYGVNS. The V gene end was trimmed by 9 bases and the J gene end by 3 bases; junction bases not matched to a gene: 9. The CDR3 runs to 14 residues. CDR3 amino acids: CASSRQGLYTEAFF. CDR3 bases: TGTGCCAGTAGTAGACAGGGGCTTTACACTGAAGCTTTCTTT.

V and J are TRBV18 and TRBJ2-2; 8 positions match TRBD1. This CDR3 has 15 residues. With 10 bases clipped from V and 5 bases from J, the junction kept 12 bases outside the gene matches. Germline-derived CDR1 and CDR2 are KGHSH and LQKENI. As DNA, the CDR3 is TGTGCCACCTTCCCCGGGACAGGAGGTACCGGGGAGCTGTTTTTT. Its translation: CATFPGTGGTGELFF.

Only a few counts were recorded for this clone. The chain has TRBV2 and TRBJ2-7; perhaps TRBD1 as D (6 bases). CDR1 is SNHLY and CDR2 is FYNNEI in the germline V gene. The CDR3 extends over 13 amino acids. V was clipped by 3 bases and J by 5 bases, with 11 bases between them. CDR3 residues: CASSEQGMNEQYF. The DNA of the CDR3 is TGTGCCAGCAGTGAGCAGGGGATGAACGAGCAGTACTTC. Complete variable domain (other parts from reference TRBV2 and TRBJ2-7): EPEVTQTPSHQVTQMGQEVILRCVPISNHLYFYWYRQILGQKVEFLVSFYNNEISEKSEIFDDQFSVERPDGSNFTLKIRSTKLEDSAMYFCASSEQGMNEQYFGPGTRLTVT.

The chain links TRBV19 to TRBJ2-7; no reliable D call. Per germline, CDR1 LNHDA and CDR2 SQIVND (reference sequence). Deletions cut 7 bases from V and 1 base from J, with 5 bases between. The CDR3 totals 11 residues. The CDR3 is CASKNSYEQYF. For the CDR3, the DNA is TGTGCCAGTAAAAATTCCTACGAGCAGTACTTC.

The chain recombines TRBV19 with TRBJ1-5; D might be TRBD1 (6 bases). Trimming pared 3 bases from V and 3 bases from J, leaving 9 bases between. This CDR3 has 14 residues. Germline CDR1 is LNHDA and CDR2 is SQIVND (reference sequence). The CDR3 here is CASSIWTVNQPQHF. The CDR3 DNA reads TGTGCCAGTAGTATTTGGACAGTCAATCAGCCCCAGCATTTT.

This chain uses TRBV27 with TRBJ2-1, with D maybe TRBD1 (6 bases). This CDR3 region has 17 residues. V lost 1 base and J 0 bases, leaving 13 bases between the germline ends. CDR1 is MNHEY, CDR2 SMNVEV, per germline (reference sequence). The CDR3 nucleotides are TGTGCCAGCAGTTTATTAAGGACAGATAACTCCTACAATGAGCAGTTCTTC. Protein product: CASSLLRTDNSYNEQFF.

This clone was observed once. The V gene is TRBV30, the J gene TRBJ2-7; no clear D gene. CDR1 and CDR2 from the germline V gene are GTSNPN and SVGIG (reference sequence). V lost 6 bases to trimming and J lost 4 bases, with 10 bases between them. The CDR3 totals 11 residues. The CDR3 coding sequence is TGTGCCTGCCATTGGGGTTACGAGCAGTACTTC. It codes for CACHWGYEQYF.

The chain links TRBV15 to TRBJ1-1; D unclear. This CDR3 spans 15 amino acids. Per germline, CDR1 LNHNV and CDR2 YYDKDF (reference sequence). Between the trimmed V and J ends, which lost 2 bases and 5 bases, there was a span of 15 bases. The CDR3 DNA reads as TGTGCCACCAGCAGAACTGATCGGAGGGCGACTGAAGCTTTCTTT. Translating gives CATSRTDRRATEAFF.

V is TRBV27 and J is TRBJ1-1; D is uncertain. Germline V gene lookup returns CDR1 MNHEY and CDR2 SMNVEV (reference sequence). V shed 0 bases and J shed 8 bases, with 16 bases lying between them. This CDR3 has 15 amino acids. The CDR3, as DNA: TGTGCCAGCAGTTTATCGATGTTAGGTAGACCCGAAGCTTTCTTT. Its protein product is CASSLSMLGRPEAFF.

The chain links TRBV9 to TRBJ2-1, with 8 bases identical to TRBD2. Germline CDR1 and CDR2: SGDLS and YYNGEE. The CDR3 has 18 amino acids. V lost 0 bases to trimming and J lost 3 bases; unmatched junction nucleotides: 11. In DNA form, the CDR3 reads TGTGCCAGCAGCGTAGGCGAAGGACTAGCCGCACGCTACAATGAGCAGTTCTTC. The encoded protein is CASSVGEGLAARYNEQFF.

This rearrangement joins TRBV19 to TRBJ1-5; D gene uncertain. V was shortened by 4 bases and J by 3 bases, with 7 bases between the two germline ends. The germline CDR1 and CDR2 sequences are LNHDA and SQIVND (reference sequence). The CDR3 is 13 residues long. CDR3 nucleotide sequence: TGTGCCAGTAGTACCGGCCTCAATCAGCCCCAGCATTTT. Translated, it gives CASSTGLNQPQHF.

The V gene is TRBV11-2, the J gene TRBJ2-1; the match to TRBD2 covers 8 bases. The CDR3 totals 16 residues. V trimming: 4 bases; J trimming: 2 bases; junction bases outside the gene matches: 7. Germline V gene sequence: CDR1 SGHAT, CDR2 FQNNGV. As DNA, the CDR3 is TGTGCCAGCAGCTCAATAGCCGGGAGGGCCTACAATGAGCAGTTCTTC. The encoded protein is CASSSIAGRAYNEQFF.

V usage is TRBV19 and J usage is TRBJ2-5, with 8 bases identical to TRBD2. This CDR3 comprises 18 residues. V was clipped by 3 bases and J by 4 bases; unmatched bases: 16. From germline, CDR1 is LNHDA and CDR2 SQIVND (reference sequence). The CDR3 DNA reads TGTGCCAGTAGTATTTCCGGGACTAGTCGACCCAGAGGAGAGACCCAGTACTTC. Amino acids: CASSISGTSRPRGETQYF.

V and J are TRBV6-5 and TRBJ2-5; maybe TRBD2 (5 bases). The end of the DNA fits TRBJ2-7 better, so the J call may be wrong. CDR3 size: 14 residues. Germline-derived CDR1 and CDR2 are MNHEY and SVGAGI. The CDR3 here is CASSYGAEHYEQYF. The CDR3 DNA reads as TGTGCCAGCAGTTACGGAGCGGAACACTACGAGCAGTACTTC.

The V gene is TRBV7-6, the J gene TRBJ2-7, with D perhaps TRBD2 (6 bases). V dropped 2 bases and J dropped 2 bases, with 10 bases sitting between them. This CDR3 comprises 14 residues. CDR1 is SGHVS and CDR2 is FNYEAQ in the germline V gene. The chain's CDR3 is CASSLIGTPYEQYF. CDR3 nucleotide sequence: TGTGCCAGCAGCTTAATAGGGACTCCCTACGAGCAGTACTTC.